Listed here are 29 T cell receptor beta chains from one sample, sequenced in a study of cytomegalovirus exposure and HLA in healthy donors (dated by TCRdb to the late 2010s). Library preparation was by the immunoSEQ multiplex PCR assay. For the multiplex PCR, a mixture combining 60 forward primers for TCR Vbeta segments and 13 reverse primers for TCR Jbeta segments was used. TCRdb took this table from immuneACCESS and kept in-frame rearrangements with V and J called. Such tables lack part of the clones; where checked against another copy, unresolved V genes explain under half of the gap, and the rest is unexplained. The sample data list 150,000 to 200,000 clones, and 75% to 90% of these were observed just once. The ten largest clones represent around 2% of the sample. Sequenced material: PBMCs. The receptors come from a human donor in good health.

This chain joins TRBV29-1 and TRBJ2-1, with D tentatively TRBD1 (6 bases). Germline CDR1 and CDR2: SQVTM and ANQGSEA. This CDR3 spans 14 amino acids. Deletions cut 5 bases from V and 4 bases from J, with 15 bases between. The CDR3 DNA sequence: TGCAGCGTTTACGAACACACAGGGTACAATGAGCAGTTCTTC. It translates to CSVYEHTGYNEQFF.

The chain joins TRBV27 to TRBJ2-7, with 9 bases lining up with TRBD1. There are 13 residues in the CDR3. V shed 2 bases, J shed 4 bases, and the junction held 0 bases outside the gene matches. Germline CDR1 reads MNHEY; CDR2 reads SMNVEV (reference sequence). The CDR3 here is CASSLGTGYEQYF. CDR3 nucleotide sequence: TGTGCCAGCAGTTTAGGGACAGGGTACGAGCAGTACTTC.

This clone was seen a few times. DNA of the CDR3: TGTGCCAGCAGCAGGGACAGTAAGAACACTGAAGCTTTCTTT. It translates to CASSRDSKNTEAFF. The chain couples TRBV5-4 to TRBJ1-1; 7 nucleotides line up with TRBD1. The CDR3 consists of 14 residues. Germline V lookup: CDR1 SGHNT, CDR2 YYREEE (reference sequence). V lost 4 bases, J lost 1 base, and 4 bases stayed unmatched. The variable domain in full, completed from reference TRBV5-4 and TRBJ1-1, reads ETGVTQSPTHLIKTRGQQVTLRCSSQSGHNTVSWYQQALGQGPQFIFQYYREEENGRGNFPPRFSGLQFPNYSSELNVNALELDDSALYLCASSRDSKNTEAFFGQGTRLTVV.

This chain connects TRBV12-2 to TRBJ2-5; TRBD1, as called in the table, went unchecked against the DNA. Gene TRBJ2-7 matches the end of the DNA better, so the J call may be wrong. TRBV12-2 is annotated as a pseudogene. The CDR3 length is 15 residues. The CDR3 loop is CASRFRTAGSYEQYF. In DNA form, the CDR3 reads TGTGCAAGTCGCTTCAGGACAGCTGGCTCCTACGAGCAGTACTTC.

V usage is TRBV2 and J usage is TRBJ2-2; 8 nucleotides match TRBD2. Trimming cost V 8 bases and J 1 base; bases outside gene matches: 3. CDR1 is SNHLY and CDR2 is FYNNEI in the germline V gene. The CDR3 sequence is 14 residues long. CDR3 in amino acids: CASQLAENTGELFF. The CDR3, as DNA: TGTGCCAGCCAACTAGCGGAGAACACCGGGGAGCTGTTTTTT. Filled out from reference TRBV2 and TRBJ2-2, the complete variable domain reads EPEVTQTPSHQVTQMGQEVILRCVPISNHLYFYWYRQILGQKVEFLVSFYNNEISEKSEIFDDQFSVERPDGSNFTLKIRSTKLEDSAMYFCASQLAENTGELFFGEGSRLTVL.

The chain has TRBV7-3 and TRBJ2-7; D is undetermined. Between the trimmed V and J ends, which lost 10 bases and 6 bases, there was a span of 19 bases. CDR1 and CDR2 from the germline V gene are SGHTA and FQGTGA. The CDR3 spans 13 residues. The CDR3 DNA reads TGTGCCACCGCCTCCGGCAGGATTAGCGAGCAGTACTTC. It encodes CATASGRISEQYF.

This rearrangement joins TRBV2 to TRBJ1-1, with D perhaps matching TRBD1 (6 bases). The CDR3 extends over 14 amino acids. Germline V gene lookup returns CDR1 SNHLY and CDR2 FYNNEI. Trimming took off 7 bases at V and 0 bases at J, with 12 bases between the two ends. This chain's CDR3 is CASNYREMNTEAFF. The CDR3 bases are TGTGCCAGCAATTACAGGGAGATGAACACTGAAGCTTTCTTT.

The rearrangement joins TRBV19 to TRBJ1-1; possible D gene TRBD1, 6 bases. This CDR3 is built from 16 residues. Trimming shortened V by 2 bases and J by 0 bases, and 13 bases separated the two germline ends. Germline loops: CDR1 LNHDA, CDR2 SQIVND (reference sequence). The CDR3 sequence is CASSIQGNLMNTEAFF. The CDR3 bases are TGTGCCAGTAGTATACAGGGGAACTTAATGAACACTGAAGCTTTCTTT.

This sequence joins TRBV4-1 and TRBJ2-7, with D tentatively TRBD1 (7 bases). Deletions cut 3 bases from V and 0 bases from J, with 18 bases between. Germline CDR1 MGHRA, CDR2 YSYEKL. The CDR3 consists of 17 residues. The chain's CDR3 is CASSHPRGAGSSYEQYF. The CDR3 DNA follows: TGCGCCAGCAGCCACCCCAGGGGGGCCGGGAGCTCCTACGAGCAGTACTTC.

This clone was detected only a few times. The chain recombines TRBV19 with TRBJ1-5, with 11 bases lining up with TRBD1. J lost 3 bases, V lost 5 bases, and 9 bases had no gene match. CDR3 size: 17 residues. Germline CDR1 reads LNHDA; CDR2 reads SQIVND (reference sequence). The DNA for the CDR3 is TGTGCCAGTAGTTTAGGACAGGGGGCCACTTTCAATCAGCCCCAGCATTTT. Protein product: CASSLGQGATFNQPQHF.

This chain joins TRBV16 and TRBJ1-1, with unresolved D. This CDR3 spans 12 amino acids. CDR1 is KGHSY and CDR2 is FQNENV in the germline V gene. The V and J ends lost 2 bases and 5 bases respectively, with 6 bases between them. This chain's CDR3 is CASSQRRTEAFF. The DNA of the CDR3 is TGTGCCAGCAGCCAAAGGAGGACTGAAGCTTTCTTT.

The gene calls are TRBV19 and TRBJ2-7, with 8 bases matching TRBD2. The germline V gene encodes CDR1 LNHDA and CDR2 SQIVND (reference sequence). The trim removed 5 bases at V and 3 bases at J, leaving 0 bases unmatched. This CDR3 region has 12 residues. In DNA form, the CDR3 reads TGTGCCAGTAGTGCGGGAGGCTACGAGCAGTACTTC. It yields the protein CASSAGGYEQYF.

The rearrangement uses TRBV6-6 and TRBJ1-4; D may be TRBD1 (6 bases). V lost 5 bases, J lost 8 bases, and 18 bases lay in between. The CDR3 totals 15 residues. CDR1 is MNHNY, CDR2 SVGAGI, per germline (reference sequence). Here the CDR3 reads CASSHRQEVKEKLFF. The CDR3 nucleotides read TGTGCCAGCAGTCACAGACAGGAGGTTAAGGAAAAACTGTTTTTT.

The chain uses TRBV5-6 and TRBJ2-3; the D gene is possibly TRBD2 (6 bases). Germline-derived CDR1 and CDR2 are SGHDT and YYEEEE. V lost 0 bases and J 0 bases, leaving 11 bases between the germline ends. The CDR3 covers 16 residues. The CDR3 here is CASSLVTGTSTDTQYF. CDR3 nucleotides: TGTGCCAGCAGCTTGGTGACGGGGACTAGCACAGATACGCAGTATTTT.

This clone came up a few times. The chain combines TRBV19 with TRBJ2-3; no clear D gene. The CDR3 length is 13 residues. Germline CDR1 reads LNHDA; CDR2 reads SQIVND (reference sequence). V was clipped by 4 bases and J by 1 base, with 6 bases between them. CDR3 coding DNA: TGTGCCAGTAGTACGACTGGCACAGATACGCAGTATTTT. Residues: CASSTTGTDTQYF.

This rearrangement joins TRBV25-1 to TRBJ2-2; D is ambiguous. Per germline, CDR1 MGHDK and CDR2 SYGVNS. Trimming took off 8 bases at V and 8 bases at J, with 9 bases between the two ends. The CDR3 covers 11 residues. CDR3 amino acids: CASAYVGELFF. In nucleotides, the CDR3 is TGTGCCAGCGCCTATGTAGGGGAGCTGTTTTTT.

As DNA, the CDR3 is TGCGCCAGCAGCCTCGACAGGGTTGGAGATACGCAGTATTTT. Encoded protein: CASSLDRVGDTQYF. The chain links TRBV5-1 to TRBJ2-3; 7 bases line up with TRBD1. This CDR3 contains 14 residues. CDR1 is SGHRS, CDR2 YFSETQ, per germline. The ends lost 4 bases at V and 5 bases at J; junction bases unmatched: 7.

Only one count was recorded for this clone. This chain uses TRBV7-3 with TRBJ2-7; perhaps TRBD1 as D (7 bases). The CDR3 is 14 amino acids. Germline CDR1 is SGHTA and CDR2 is FQGTGA. Trimming cost V 5 bases and J 2 bases, with 13 bases left between them. This chain's CDR3 is CASSPRGTAYEQYF. The CDR3 DNA sequence: TGTGCCAGCAGCCCCCGGGGGACAGCCTACGAGCAGTACTTC.

This chain links TRBV7-2 with TRBJ2-5; TRBD2 aligns across 7 bases. There are 15 residues in the CDR3. Germline values: CDR1 SGHTA, CDR2 FQGNSA. Germline trimming cut 5 bases from V and 5 bases from J; bases unmatched to any gene: 11. The CDR3 sequence is CASSRSRDYLETQYF. The CDR3 nucleotides are TGTGCCAGCAGCAGAAGCCGGGACTACCTGGAGACCCAGTACTTC.

This chain connects TRBV6-6 to TRBJ1-3, with D maybe TRBD1 (5 bases). V lost 7 bases, J lost 4 bases, and 14 bases lay in between. Germline V gene data show CDR1 as MNHNY and CDR2 as SVGAGI (reference sequence). This CDR3 comprises 14 residues. In nucleotides, the CDR3 is TGTGCCAGCACTTTTGGGGCGGAGGGAAACACCATATATTTT. This encodes CASTFGAEGNTIYF.

This chain connects TRBV7-9 to TRBJ2-5; maybe TRBD2 (6 bases). V was cut by 2 bases and J by 5 bases, with 18 bases left in between. CDR1 is SEHNR, CDR2 FQNEAQ, per germline (reference sequence). This CDR3 comprises 16 residues. The chain's CDR3 is CASSLPPRWRDETQYF. CDR3 in DNA: TGTGCCAGCAGCTTACCGCCTCGGTGGAGGGACGAGACCCAGTACTTC.

The DNA of the CDR3 is TGTGCCAGCAGCCAAGATCGGAGGGATGGCTACACCTTC. It codes for CASSQDRRDGYTF. The chain couples TRBV4-2 to TRBJ1-2, with unresolved D. V was cut by 0 bases and J by 6 bases, with 8 bases left in between. Germline lookup yields CDR1 LGHNA and CDR2 YNFKEQ. This CDR3 has 13 amino acids.

The chain carries TRBV6-5 and TRBJ1-5, with 7 bases fitting TRBD1. Germline trimming cut 5 bases from V and 3 bases from J; bases unmatched to any gene: 4. CDR1 and CDR2 (germline): MNHEY, SVGAGI. This CDR3 has 14 residues. CDR3 in DNA: TGTGCCAGCAGTCGGGACAGCACCAATCAGCCCCAGCATTTT. It translates to CASSRDSTNQPQHF.

The chain employs TRBV28 and TRBJ1-2; D is possibly TRBD1 (6 bases). The CDR3 has 14 residues. Germline CDR1 MDHEN, CDR2 SYDVKM. V was trimmed by 3 bases and J by 8 bases, leaving 16 bases between them. CDR3 in DNA: TGTGCCAGCAGTTTCCCAGGGGTAGGGACCGGCTACACCTTC. Translating it yields CASSFPGVGTGYTF.

A few counts support this clone. CDR3 sequence: CSVKGQLLNYGYTF. In nucleotides, the CDR3 is TGCAGCGTAAAGGGACAGCTTCTAAACTATGGCTACACCTTC. J is TRBJ1-2 and V is TRBV29-1; TRBD1 aligns across 7 bases. Germline CDR1 and CDR2: SQVTM and ANQGSEA. The CDR3 is made up of 14 amino acids. The V gene end was trimmed by 6 bases and the J gene end by 2 bases; junction bases not matched to a gene: 9. Filled out from reference TRBV29-1 and TRBJ1-2, the complete variable domain reads SAVISQKPSRDICQRGTSLTIQCQVDSQVTMMFWYRQQPGQSLTLIATANQGSEATYESGFVIDKFPISRPNLTFSTLTVSNMSPEDSSIYLCSVKGQLLNYGYTFGSGTRLTVV.

The chain links TRBV9 to TRBJ2-6, with TRBD2 matching 7 bases. This CDR3 is 14 amino acids long. Trimming took 6 bases from V and 4 from J; bases not matched to a gene: 4. Germline V lookup: CDR1 SGDLS, CDR2 YYNGEE. DNA of the CDR3: TGTGCCAGCAACCGGGAGGACGGGGCCAACGTCCTGACTTTC. Its protein product is CASNREDGANVLTF.

This sequence joins TRBV7-3 and TRBJ2-2, with D perhaps matching TRBD1 (6 bases). CDR1 and CDR2 from the germline V gene are SGHTA and FQGTGA. V gave up 0 bases and J gave up 2 bases, with 7 bases separating them. This CDR3 has 15 residues. This CDR3 is CASSLTGGNTGELFF. The CDR3 DNA follows: TGTGCCAGCAGCTTAACAGGGGGTAACACCGGGGAGCTGTTTTTT.

This clone was recorded a few times. This chain joins TRBV2 and TRBJ1-5, with D maybe TRBD1 (6 bases). CDR1 and CDR2 (germline): SNHLY, FYNNEI. Between the trimmed V and J ends, which lost 2 bases and 2 bases, there was a span of 16 bases. CDR3 size: 17 residues. CDR3 residues: CASSESLKGVGNQPQHF. CDR3 DNA: TGTGCCAGCAGTGAAAGCCTGAAGGGGGTGGGCAATCAGCCCCAGCATTTT.

This chain links TRBV5-1 with TRBJ1-1; D is possibly TRBD1 (5 bases). This CDR3 comprises 14 residues. The germline V gene encodes CDR1 SGHRS and CDR2 YFSETQ. V dropped 3 bases and J dropped 1 base, with 10 bases sitting between them. CDR3 sequence: CASSWRGTNTEAFF. As DNA, the CDR3 is TGCGCCAGCAGCTGGCGGGGGACGAACACTGAAGCTTTCTTT.